This passage covers 27 T cell receptor beta chains from one sample sequenced in a study of shared clonotypes between healthy human individuals. Terminally differentiated effector memory CD45RA+ cells were excluded from the naive CD8 cells, which were CD45RO-negative and positively selected for CCR7. Sequencing was performed with immunoSEQ multiplex PCR; in TCRdb, only in-frame clones are kept and a portion is missing. The sample has roughly 590,000 clones, around 95% seen once. The sample comprised naive CD8+ T cells sorted from blood. The receptors were sampled from a woman aged 25-40 years in good health.

V gene TRBV7-2 combines with J gene TRBJ2-3; D might be TRBD1 (5 bases). CDR1 and CDR2 from the germline V gene are SGHTA and FQGNSA. V shed 1 base and J shed 6 bases, with 14 bases lying between them. The CDR3 is 15 residues long. CDR3 coding DNA: TGTGCCAGCAGCTTAGGGGGCCTGAGGACCGATACGCAGTATTTT. Translated, it gives CASSLGGLRTDTQYF.

The genes are TRBV4-1 and TRBJ2-2; D not resolved. The CDR3 extends over 14 amino acids. Germline CDR1 and CDR2: MGHRA and YSYEKL. Trimming took 4 bases from V and 7 from J, leaving 13 bases between them. DNA for the CDR3: TGCGCCAGCAGCCTCATTTTGCTGGTCGGGGAGCTGTTTTTT. Translated, it gives CASSLILLVGELFF.

The J gene is TRBJ2-7, the V gene TRBV28; 8 bases fit TRBD2. Germline V gives CDR1 MDHEN, CDR2 SYDVKM. There are 16 residues in the CDR3. J gave up 0 bases and V 6 bases, and 10 bases lay outside the gene matches. This chain's CDR3 is CASSVTAGVFSYEQYF. In nucleotides, the CDR3 is TGTGCCAGCAGCGTGACAGCGGGAGTTTTCTCCTACGAGCAGTACTTC.

This chain links TRBV4-1 with TRBJ2-1; weak D call: TRBD2 (6 bases). The germline CDR1 and CDR2 sequences are MGHRA and YSYEKL. This CDR3 is 18 amino acids long. Trimming stripped 5 bases from V and 0 bases from J, with 20 bases between. CDR3 protein: CASSKRVISGSSYNEQFF. Here the CDR3 DNA reads TGCGCCAGCAGCAAAAGGGTAATTAGCGGCAGCTCCTACAATGAGCAGTTCTTC.

This clone was observed a single time. This chain joins TRBV19 and TRBJ2-4; 8 positions match TRBD2. The CDR3 is 16 amino acids. In germline, CDR1 is LNHDA, CDR2 SQIVND (reference sequence). J was trimmed by 2 bases and V by 3 bases; bases with no gene match: 6. CDR3 sequence reads: CASSIILAGSKNIQYF. DNA of the CDR3: TGTGCCAGTAGTATTATCTTAGCGGGATCCAAAAACATTCAGTACTTC. The whole variable domain, remainder taken from reference TRBV19 and TRBJ2-4, is DGGITQSPKYLFRKEGQNVTLSCEQNLNHDAMYWYRQDPGQGLRLIYYSQIVNDFQKGDIAEGYSVSREKKESFPLTVTSAQKNPTAFYLCASSIILAGSKNIQYFGAGTRLSVL.

The chain combines TRBV27 with TRBJ2-7, with TRBD2 identical over 9 bases. The CDR3 is made up of 16 amino acids. Germline loops: CDR1 MNHEY, CDR2 SMNVEV (reference sequence). The V and J ends lost 3 bases and 7 bases, in that order; junction bases with no gene match: 13. The CDR3 spells CASSLSSGTARREQYF. In DNA form, the CDR3 reads TGTGCCAGCAGTTTGTCTAGCGGGACCGCTCGGAGGGAGCAGTACTTC.

J is TRBJ2-1 and V is TRBV4-1, with D perhaps TRBD1 or TRBD2 (5 bases each). Germline values: CDR1 MGHRA, CDR2 YSYEKL. The CDR3 spans 17 residues. Trimming took 4 bases from V and 5 from J, leaving 21 bases between them. The CDR3 spells CASSRRQANRGHNEQFF. CDR3 nucleotides: TGCGCCAGCAGCCGGAGGCAAGCAAATCGGGGACACAATGAGCAGTTCTTC.

This sequence joins TRBV7-9 and TRBJ2-7, with 11 positions matching TRBD2. Germline CDR1 and CDR2: SEHNR and FQNEAQ (reference sequence). V was clipped by 5 bases and J by 4 bases; unmatched bases: 4. The CDR3 contains 14 residues. The CDR3 bases are TGTGCCAGCAGCCGGACTAGCGGGCTTTACGAGCAGTACTTC. Its protein product is CASSRTSGLYEQYF.

The chain joins TRBV4-1 to TRBJ1-5; unclear D gene. Germline assignment: CDR1 MGHRA and CDR2 YSYEKL. The CDR3 has 16 amino acids. The V end lost 1 base, the J end lost 4 bases, and 14 bases lay between the germline ends. CDR3 nucleotides: TGCGCCAGCAGCCAAGGATCTGCTTCCCTAAATCAGCCCCAGCATTTT. Protein: CASSQGSASLNQPQHF.

The V gene is TRBV5-8, the J gene TRBJ2-1, with a weak D call TRBD2 (5 bases). The CDR3 has 15 residues. Between the trimmed V and J ends, which lost 1 base and 0 bases, there was a span of 8 bases. Germline V CDR1 and CDR2: SGHTS, YDEGEE. CDR3 sequence reads: CASSLPGSSYNEQFF. The DNA of the CDR3 is TGTGCCAGCAGCTTGCCGGGGAGCTCCTACAATGAGCAGTTCTTC.

For the CDR3, the DNA is TGTGCCAGCAGCTTGGGGACAGGGGTTTACTCTAACTATGGCTACACCTTC. Translation gives CASSLGTGVYSNYGYTF. V usage is TRBV5-5 and J usage is TRBJ1-2; 9 bases are shared with TRBD1. This CDR3 comprises 17 residues. Germline values: CDR1 SGHKS, CDR2 YYEKEE (reference sequence). V shed 0 bases and J 0 bases; nucleotides not matched to a gene: 6.

The rearrangement joins TRBV27 to TRBJ2-3; D is possibly TRBD2 (6 bases). This CDR3 has 11 residues. From germline, CDR1 is MNHEY and CDR2 SMNVEV (reference sequence). V gave up 7 bases and J gave up 6 bases, with 8 bases separating them. CDR3 nucleotides: TGTGCCAGCACGGGAGCGGATACGCAGTATTTT. The encoded protein is CASTGADTQYF.

The V and J genes are TRBV19 and TRBJ2-1, with D perhaps matching TRBD2 (6 bases). Germline CDR1 reads LNHDA; CDR2 reads SQIVND (reference sequence). This CDR3 contains 14 residues. Trimming removed 5 bases from V and 2 bases from J, with 10 bases in between. The CDR3 bases are TGTGCCAGTAGTTGGGGGGAGGCCTACAATGAGCAGTTCTTC. Translating it yields CASSWGEAYNEQFF.

V usage is TRBV15 and J usage is TRBJ2-7; 11 nucleotides agree with TRBD2. Germline values: CDR1 LNHNV, CDR2 YYDKDF (reference sequence). The CDR3 is 18 residues long. Unmatched junction bases numbered 12, after V lost 3 bases and J lost 2 bases. This CDR3 is CATSRGLADEPITYEQYF. The CDR3 DNA follows: TGTGCCACCAGCAGGGGACTAGCGGACGAACCGATTACCTACGAGCAGTACTTC.

In DNA, the CDR3 is TGTGCCAGCAGTTCTCCGACACTCCTTTGGGGCTACGAGCAGTACTTC. Protein product: CASSSPTLLWGYEQYF. J is TRBJ2-7 and V is TRBV28; D is ambiguous. Trimming shortened V by 4 bases and J by 3 bases, and 19 bases separated the two germline ends. Looked up from germline, CDR1 is MDHEN and CDR2 is SYDVKM. This CDR3 comprises 16 residues.

The chain employs TRBV2 and TRBJ1-4; no reliable D call. The V end lost 6 bases, the J end lost 0 bases, and 11 bases lay between the germline ends. The CDR3 loop spans 15 amino acids. From germline, CDR1 is SNHLY and CDR2 FYNNEI. CDR3 in amino acids: CASRDYRATNEKLFF. CDR3 nucleotide sequence: TGTGCCAGCAGGGACTACAGAGCAACTAATGAAAAACTGTTTTTT. Together with reference TRBV2 and TRBJ1-4, the CDR3 gives the full variable domain: EPEVTQTPSHQVTQMGQEVILRCVPISNHLYFYWYRQILGQKVEFLVSFYNNEISEKSEIFDDQFSVERPDGSNFTLKIRSTKLEDSAMYFCASRDYRATNEKLFFGSGTQLSVL.

This clone was recorded once. The chain employs TRBV7-6 and TRBJ2-1, with 10 bases aligning to TRBD1. J was trimmed by 9 bases and V by 2 bases; bases with no gene match: 13. Germline V lookup: CDR1 SGHVS, CDR2 FNYEAQ. This CDR3 region has 17 residues. CDR3 coding DNA: TGTGCCAGCAGCTTATTGACCCGGGACAGGGGCTCGGGTGAGCAGTTCTTC. It encodes CASSLLTRDRGSGEQFF.

In nucleotides, the CDR3 is TGCGCCAGCAGTGCCAAGGAAAAAGGAGGCTACACCTTC. This gives the protein CASSAKEKGGYTF. This chain links TRBV10-1 with TRBJ1-2; D is uncertain. This CDR3 has 13 amino acids. V lost 4 bases and J 8 bases, leaving 14 bases between the germline ends. Germline CDR1 WNHNN, CDR2 SYGVQD (reference sequence).

The J gene is TRBJ2-5, the V gene TRBV11-2; 10 bases agree with TRBD1. This CDR3 is built from 17 residues. The V and J ends lost 1 base and 2 bases, in that order; junction bases with no gene match: 7. Germline V gene lookup returns CDR1 SGHAT and CDR2 FQNNGV. CDR3 bases: TGTGCCAGCAGCTTAGCCCCGGGACAGGGGCGTCAAGAGACCCAGTACTTC. This sequence encodes CASSLAPGQGRQETQYF.

This chain uses TRBV4-1 with TRBJ1-2; D is unclear. V was cut by 0 bases and J by 0 bases, with 11 bases left in between. CDR1 and CDR2 (germline): MGHRA, YSYEKL. The CDR3 sequence is 16 residues long. The CDR3 region has the DNA TGCGCCAGCAGCCAAGAGGTGTTCTATACTAACTATGGCTACACCTTC. Translating gives CASSQEVFYTNYGYTF.

The rearrangement joins TRBV2 to TRBJ2-5; unclear D gene. The CDR3 extends over 12 amino acids. Germline V gene lookup returns CDR1 SNHLY and CDR2 FYNNEI. Trimming pared 8 bases from V and 2 bases from J, leaving 9 bases between. The CDR3, as DNA: TGTGCCAGCGAAGGAGAACAAGAGACCCAGTACTTC. This encodes CASEGEQETQYF. Looking up the rest from reference TRBV2 and TRBJ2-5 gives the full variable domain: EPEVTQTPSHQVTQMGQEVILRCVPISNHLYFYWYRQILGQKVEFLVSFYNNEISEKSEIFDDQFSVERPDGSNFTLKIRSTKLEDSAMYFCASEGEQETQYFGPGTRLLVL.

This chain uses TRBV28 with TRBJ2-7, with unresolved D. The CDR3 runs 14 residues. Germline-derived CDR1 and CDR2 are MDHEN and SYDVKM. V gave up 7 bases and J gave up 4 bases, with 17 bases separating them. In nucleotides, the CDR3 is TGTGCCAGCATCAGAAAGACCGGGCGATACGAGCAGTACTTC. Protein: CASIRKTGRYEQYF.

This sequence joins TRBV28 and TRBJ1-5; D not resolved. V gave up 5 bases and J gave up 0 bases, with 11 bases separating them. CDR3 length: 15 amino acids. The germline gives CDR1 MDHEN, CDR2 SYDVKM. This CDR3 is CASSPMGYSNQPQHF. CDR3 in DNA: TGTGCCAGCAGTCCTATGGGGTATAGCAATCAGCCCCAGCATTTT.

The chain couples TRBV5-6 to TRBJ2-7; 9 positions match TRBD1. The CDR3 has 15 amino acids. The germline V gene encodes CDR1 SGHDT and CDR2 YYEEEE. The V and J ends lost 4 bases and 3 bases, in that order; junction bases with no gene match: 8. CDR3 protein: CASSGAGQGVYEQYF. CDR3 sequence (DNA): TGTGCCAGCAGCGGAGCGGGACAGGGAGTCTACGAGCAGTACTTC.

The chain links TRBV13 to TRBJ2-3, with unresolved D. Trimming cost V 5 bases and J 1 base, with 10 bases left between them. Per the germline V gene, CDR1 is PRHDT and CDR2 is FYEKMQ (reference sequence). This CDR3 has 14 residues. Here the CDR3 DNA reads TGTGCCAGCAGCGAACATACTGGCACAGATACGCAGTATTTT. It encodes CASSEHTGTDTQYF.

The chain joins TRBV5-4 to TRBJ2-6; weak D call: TRBD1 (5 bases). The CDR3 sequence is 15 residues long. The V and J ends lost 2 bases and 1 base respectively, with 7 bases between them. Per the germline V gene, CDR1 is SGHNT and CDR2 is YYREEE (reference sequence). The CDR3 protein is CASSLTGSGANVLTF. Here the CDR3 DNA reads TGTGCCAGCAGCTTAACAGGATCTGGGGCCAACGTCCTGACTTTC.

The count of this clone is one. The chain employs TRBV28 and TRBJ2-2; D perhaps matches TRBD2 (5 bases). CDR3 length: 16 amino acids. Germline CDR1 MDHEN, CDR2 SYDVKM. V gave up 1 base and J gave up 6 bases, with 15 bases separating them. The CDR3 here is CASSLSVGSGAGELFF. For the CDR3, the DNA is TGTGCCAGCAGTTTATCGGTGGGGAGTGGGGCCGGGGAGCTGTTTTTT.